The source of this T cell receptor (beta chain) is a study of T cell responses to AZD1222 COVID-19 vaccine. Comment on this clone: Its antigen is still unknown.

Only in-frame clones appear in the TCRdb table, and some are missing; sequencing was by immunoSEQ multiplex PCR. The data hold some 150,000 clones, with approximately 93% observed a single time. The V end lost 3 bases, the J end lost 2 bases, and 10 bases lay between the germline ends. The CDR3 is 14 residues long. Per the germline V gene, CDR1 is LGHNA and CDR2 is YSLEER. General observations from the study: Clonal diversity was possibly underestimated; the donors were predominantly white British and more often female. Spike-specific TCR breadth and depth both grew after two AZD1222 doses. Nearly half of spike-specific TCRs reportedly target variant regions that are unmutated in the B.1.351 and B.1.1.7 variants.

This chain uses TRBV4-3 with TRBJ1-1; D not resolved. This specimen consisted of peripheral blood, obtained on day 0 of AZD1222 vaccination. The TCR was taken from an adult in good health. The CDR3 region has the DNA TGCGCCAGCAGCCAGAGAAGATCAAACACTGAAGCTTTCTTT. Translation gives CASSQRRSNTEAFF.